The entry that follows covers one TCR beta chain sequence. TCRdb's copy holds only in-frame clones and misses some; the assay was immunoSEQ multiplex PCR. This table has hundreds of thousands of clones, more than 75% appearing once. This specimen comes from a study of shared T cell receptors in the human thymus. With 8 bases clipped from V and 9 bases from J, the junction kept 10 bases outside the gene matches. Germline lookup yields CDR1 MGHDK and CDR2 SYGVNS. CDR3 length: 13 amino acids. This same sample was also taken into another study, of human thymus T cells. That report notes: It was healthy Finnish infants having corrective surgery for congenital heart defects who were the donors. The study used thymus tissue resected during corrective heart surgery. Thymic and blood repertoires appeared to carry a bias in their V and J gene usage. Reports from related research described highly overlapping thymic repertoires among unrelated individuals.

The specimen sequenced was thymocytes. The V and J genes are TRBV25-1 and TRBJ2-1; 7 bases fit TRBD1. This TCR was recovered from a boy under three years old with a congenital heart defect. The CDR3 DNA reads TGTGCCAGCCGGGACAGTGCGATGCGTGAGCAGTTCTTC. It is translated as CASRDSAMREQFF.